This T cell receptor (beta chain) derives from a study of patients and donors after allogeneic stem cell transplantation. From the RT-PCR reads, TCRdb called clonotypes with MiXCR, one entry per CDR3 protein. The table shows some 880,000 distinct CDR3 sequences, with more than 15% occurring only once. Looked up from germline, CDR1 is SNHLY and CDR2 is FYNNEI. The J segment lost 1 base and the V segment lost 6 bases, leaving 6 bases of the junction unmatched. The CDR3 extends over 15 amino acids. The sequenced sample was blood, either unsorted or a sorted T cell fraction (not recorded which). The clonotype was recovered from a human donor who was either an allogeneic HSCT recipient or a stem cell or donor lymphocyte infusion donor (not recorded which). It is not recorded whose cells these are; they may come from a transplant donor. The V gene is TRBV2, the J gene TRBJ2-4; TRBD2 matches 7 bases. CDR3 nucleotides: TGTGCCAGCAGCGAGAGGGACTACGCCAAAAACATTCAGTACTTC. Translated: CASSERDYAKNIQYF.